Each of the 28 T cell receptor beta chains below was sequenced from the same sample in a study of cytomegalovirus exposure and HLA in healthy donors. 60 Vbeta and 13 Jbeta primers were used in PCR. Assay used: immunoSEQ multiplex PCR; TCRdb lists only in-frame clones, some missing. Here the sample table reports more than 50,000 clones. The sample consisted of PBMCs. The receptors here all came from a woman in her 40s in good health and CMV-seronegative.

CDR3 protein: CASSARGGSGQPQHF. The DNA of the CDR3 is TGTGCCAGCAGCGCCCGCGGGGGCTCTGGTCAGCCCCAGCATTTT. V and J are TRBV9 and TRBJ1-5, with D perhaps matching TRBD1 (6 bases). The CDR3 runs 15 residues. CDR1 is SGDLS, CDR2 YYNGEE, per germline. V lost 3 bases, J lost 6 bases, and 16 bases lay in between. The full variable domain, its missing parts supplied by reference TRBV9 and TRBJ1-5, is DSGVTQTPKHLITATGQRVTLRCSPRSGDLSVYWYQQSLDQGLQFLIQYYNGEERAKGNILERFSAQQFPDLHSELNLSSLELGDSALYFCASSARGGSGQPQHFGDGTRLSIL.

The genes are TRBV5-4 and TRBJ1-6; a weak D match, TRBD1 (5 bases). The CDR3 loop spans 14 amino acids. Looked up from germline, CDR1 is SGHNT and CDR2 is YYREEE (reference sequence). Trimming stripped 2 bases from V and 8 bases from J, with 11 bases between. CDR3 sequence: CASSFSGWDSPLHF. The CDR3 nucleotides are TGTGCCAGCAGCTTCTCAGGGTGGGATTCACCCCTCCACTTT.

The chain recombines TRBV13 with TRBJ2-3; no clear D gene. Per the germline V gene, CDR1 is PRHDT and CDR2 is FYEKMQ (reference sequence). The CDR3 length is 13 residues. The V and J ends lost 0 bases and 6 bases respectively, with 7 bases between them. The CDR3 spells CASSLGWRDTQYF. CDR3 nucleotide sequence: TGTGCCAGCAGCTTAGGTTGGCGGGATACGCAGTATTTT.

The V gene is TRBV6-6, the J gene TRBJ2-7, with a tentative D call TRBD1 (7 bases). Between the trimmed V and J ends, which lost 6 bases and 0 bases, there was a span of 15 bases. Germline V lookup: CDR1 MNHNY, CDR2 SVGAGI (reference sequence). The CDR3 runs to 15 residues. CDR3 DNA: TGTGCCAGCAGCCCTGTGGAGGGGGCCTCCTACGAGCAGTACTTC. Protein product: CASSPVEGASYEQYF.

Here the CDR3 reads CASSQDKDRGAFRDTEAFF. In DNA, the CDR3 is TGCGCCAGCAGCCAAGACAAGGACAGGGGGGCATTCAGAGACACTGAAGCTTTCTTT. This sequence joins TRBV4-3 and TRBJ1-1; TRBD1 aligns across 10 bases. CDR1 and CDR2 from the germline V gene are LGHNA and YSLEER. Unmatched junction bases numbered 13, after V lost 0 bases and J lost 3 bases. This CDR3 spans 19 amino acids.

CDR3 nucleotide sequence: TGTGCCTGGAGTCGGTTGGGGAGCTCTGGAAACACCATATATTTT. It translates to CAWSRLGSSGNTIYF. V and J are TRBV30 and TRBJ1-3, with D unclear. Germline V gene data show CDR1 as GTSNPN and CDR2 as SVGIG (reference sequence). The CDR3 consists of 15 residues. V dropped 2 bases and J dropped 0 bases, with 11 bases sitting between them.

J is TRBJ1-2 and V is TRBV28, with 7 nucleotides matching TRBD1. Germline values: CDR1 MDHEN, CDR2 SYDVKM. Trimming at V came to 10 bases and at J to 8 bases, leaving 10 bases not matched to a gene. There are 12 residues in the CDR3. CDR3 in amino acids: CATRGTEEGYTF. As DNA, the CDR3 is TGTGCCACCCGAGGGACAGAGGAAGGCTACACCTTC.

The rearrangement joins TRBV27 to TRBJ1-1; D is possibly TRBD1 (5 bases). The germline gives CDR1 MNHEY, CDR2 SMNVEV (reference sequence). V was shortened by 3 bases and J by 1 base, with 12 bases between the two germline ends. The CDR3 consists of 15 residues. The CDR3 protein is CASSLARAQNTEAFF. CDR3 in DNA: TGTGCCAGCAGTTTGGCCAGGGCTCAGAACACTGAAGCTTTCTTT.

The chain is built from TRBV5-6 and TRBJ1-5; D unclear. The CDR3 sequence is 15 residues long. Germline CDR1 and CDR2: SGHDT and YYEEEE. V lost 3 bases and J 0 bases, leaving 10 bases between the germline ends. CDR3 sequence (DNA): TGTGCCAGCAGCTATATCGGAGATAGCAATCAGCCCCAGCATTTT. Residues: CASSYIGDSNQPQHF. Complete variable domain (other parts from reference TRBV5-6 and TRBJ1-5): DAGVTQSPTHLIKTRGQQVTLRCSPKSGHDTVSWYQQALGQGPQFIFQYYEEEERQRGNFPDRFSGHQFPNYSSELNVNALLLGDSALYLCASSYIGDSNQPQHFGDGTRLSIL.

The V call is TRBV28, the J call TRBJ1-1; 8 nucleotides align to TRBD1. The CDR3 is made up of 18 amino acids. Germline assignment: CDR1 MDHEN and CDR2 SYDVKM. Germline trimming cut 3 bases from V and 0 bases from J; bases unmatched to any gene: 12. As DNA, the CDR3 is TGTGCCAGCAGTTTGGACAGGGCCTTCCCCGCTTTGAACACTGAAGCTTTCTTT. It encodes CASSLDRAFPALNTEAFF.

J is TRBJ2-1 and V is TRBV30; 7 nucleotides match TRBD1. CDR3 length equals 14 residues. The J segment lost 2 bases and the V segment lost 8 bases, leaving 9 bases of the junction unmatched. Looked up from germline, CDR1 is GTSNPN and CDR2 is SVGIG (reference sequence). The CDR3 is CAGAQGVTYNEQFF. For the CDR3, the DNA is TGTGCCGGAGCCCAGGGGGTTACCTACAATGAGCAGTTCTTC. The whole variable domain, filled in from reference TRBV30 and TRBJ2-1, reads SQTIHQWPATLVQPVGSPLSLECTVEGTSNPNLYWYRQAAGRGLQLLFYSVGIGQISSEVPQNLSASRPQDRQFILSSKKLLLSDSGFYLCAGAQGVTYNEQFFGPGTRLTVL.

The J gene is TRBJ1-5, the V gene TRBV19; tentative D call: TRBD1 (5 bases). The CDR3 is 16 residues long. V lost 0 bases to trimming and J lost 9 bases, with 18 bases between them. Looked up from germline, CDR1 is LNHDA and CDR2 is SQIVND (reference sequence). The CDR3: CASSIEGRGRPGPQHF. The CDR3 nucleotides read TGTGCCAGTAGTATAGAAGGGAGGGGCCGCCCGGGGCCCCAGCATTTT.

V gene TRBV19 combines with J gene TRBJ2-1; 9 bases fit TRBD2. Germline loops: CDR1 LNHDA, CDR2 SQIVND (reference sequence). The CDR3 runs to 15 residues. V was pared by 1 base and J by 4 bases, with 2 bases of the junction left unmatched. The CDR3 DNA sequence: TGTGCCAGTAGTATAGCTAGCGGGACTTACAATGAGCAGTTCTTC. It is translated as CASSIASGTYNEQFF.

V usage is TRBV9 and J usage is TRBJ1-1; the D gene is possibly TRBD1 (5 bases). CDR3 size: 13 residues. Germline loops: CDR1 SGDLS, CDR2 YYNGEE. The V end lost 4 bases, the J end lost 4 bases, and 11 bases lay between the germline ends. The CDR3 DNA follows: TGTGCCAGCAGCCCGCTCGGGGGCACTGAAGCTTTCTTT. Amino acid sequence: CASSPLGGTEAFF.

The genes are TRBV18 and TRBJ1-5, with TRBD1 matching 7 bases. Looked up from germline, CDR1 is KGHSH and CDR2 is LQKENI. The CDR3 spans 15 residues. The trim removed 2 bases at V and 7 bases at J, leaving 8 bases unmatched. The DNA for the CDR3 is TGTGCCAGCTCACCAAACAGGGGAGCTGAGCAGCCCCAGCATTTT. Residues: CASSPNRGAEQPQHF.

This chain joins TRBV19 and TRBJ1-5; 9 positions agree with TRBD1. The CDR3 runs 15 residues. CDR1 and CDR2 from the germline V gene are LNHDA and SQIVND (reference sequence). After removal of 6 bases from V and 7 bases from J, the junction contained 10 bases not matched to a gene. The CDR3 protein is CASRQEQGAVQPQHF. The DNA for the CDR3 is TGTGCCAGTAGACAGGAACAGGGGGCGGTCCAGCCCCAGCATTTT. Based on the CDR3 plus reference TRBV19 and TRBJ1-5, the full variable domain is DGGITQSPKYLFRKEGQNVTLSCEQNLNHDAMYWYRQDPGQGLRLIYYSQIVNDFQKGDIAEGYSVSREKKESFPLTVTSAQKNPTAFYLCASRQEQGAVQPQHFGDGTRLSIL.

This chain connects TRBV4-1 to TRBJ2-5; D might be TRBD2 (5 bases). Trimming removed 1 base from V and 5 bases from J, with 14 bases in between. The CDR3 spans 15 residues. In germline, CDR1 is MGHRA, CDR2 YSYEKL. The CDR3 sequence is CASSQGEGHGETQYF. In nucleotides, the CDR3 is TGCGCCAGCAGCCAAGGAGAGGGTCATGGGGAGACCCAGTACTTC.

CDR3 residues: CASSLEGVGEQYF. CDR3 nucleotides: TGTGCCAGCAGTTTAGAAGGGGTGGGGGAGCAGTACTTC. The chain has TRBV27 and TRBJ2-7; a possible D gene is TRBD1 (5 bases). This CDR3 contains 13 residues. V lost 2 bases, J lost 7 bases, and 12 bases lay in between. Germline CDR1 is MNHEY and CDR2 is SMNVEV (reference sequence).

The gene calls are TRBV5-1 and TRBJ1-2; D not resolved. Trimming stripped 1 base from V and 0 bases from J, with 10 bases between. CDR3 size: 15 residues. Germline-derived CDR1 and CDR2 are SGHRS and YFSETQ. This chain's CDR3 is CASSLSRSANYGYTF. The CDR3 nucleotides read TGCGCCAGCAGCTTGTCCAGGTCAGCTAACTATGGCTACACCTTC.

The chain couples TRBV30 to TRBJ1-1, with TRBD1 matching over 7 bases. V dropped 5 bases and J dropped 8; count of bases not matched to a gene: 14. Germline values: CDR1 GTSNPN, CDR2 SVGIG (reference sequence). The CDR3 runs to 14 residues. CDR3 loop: CAWDYRGEGREAFF. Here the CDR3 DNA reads TGTGCCTGGGACTACAGGGGAGAAGGCCGAGAAGCTTTCTTT.

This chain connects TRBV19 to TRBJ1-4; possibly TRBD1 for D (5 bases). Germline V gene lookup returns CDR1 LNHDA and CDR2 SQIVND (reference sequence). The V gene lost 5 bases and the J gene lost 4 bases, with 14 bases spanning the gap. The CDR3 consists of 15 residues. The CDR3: CASSRPRGDNEKLFF. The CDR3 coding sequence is TGTGCCAGTAGTCGTCCCCGGGGGGATAATGAAAAACTGTTTTTT.

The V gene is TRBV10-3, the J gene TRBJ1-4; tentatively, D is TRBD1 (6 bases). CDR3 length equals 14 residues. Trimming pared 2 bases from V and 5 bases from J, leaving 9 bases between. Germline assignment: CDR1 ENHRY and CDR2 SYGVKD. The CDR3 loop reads CAISENRANEKLFF. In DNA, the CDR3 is TGTGCCATCAGTGAGAACAGGGCGAATGAAAAACTGTTTTTT.

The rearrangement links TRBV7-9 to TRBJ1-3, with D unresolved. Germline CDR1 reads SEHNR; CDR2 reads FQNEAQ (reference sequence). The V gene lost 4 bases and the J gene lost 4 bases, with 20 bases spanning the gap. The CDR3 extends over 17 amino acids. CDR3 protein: CASSSDLSTRAGNTIYF. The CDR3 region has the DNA TGTGCCAGCAGCTCCGACCTCTCGACGAGGGCAGGAAACACCATATATTTT.

The DNA for the CDR3 is TGTGCCAGCTCACCCTCAGAGGGATACGAGCAGTACTTC. This translates into CASSPSEGYEQYF. The chain combines TRBV18 with TRBJ2-7; the D gene is possibly TRBD2 (5 bases). Germline CDR1 and CDR2: KGHSH and LQKENI. This CDR3 contains 13 residues. V lost 3 bases, J lost 4 bases, and 10 bases lay in between.

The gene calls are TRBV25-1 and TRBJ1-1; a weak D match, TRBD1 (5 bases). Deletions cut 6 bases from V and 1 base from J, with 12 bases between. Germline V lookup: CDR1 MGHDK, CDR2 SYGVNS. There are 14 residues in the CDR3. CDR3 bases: TGTGCCAGCAGCGTAGACAGATCGAACACTGAAGCTTTCTTT. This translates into CASSVDRSNTEAFF. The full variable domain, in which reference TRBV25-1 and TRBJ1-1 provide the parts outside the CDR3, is EADIYQTPRYLVIGTGKKITLECSQTMGHDKMYWYQQDPGMELHLIHYSYGVNSTEKGDLSSESTVSRIRTEHFPLTLESARPSHTSQYLCASSVDRSNTEAFFGQGTRLTVV.

In nucleotides, the CDR3 is TGCGCCAGCAGCTTGCCGGGACAGGGACTCGAGCAGTACTTC. The encoded protein is CASSLPGQGLEQYF. This rearrangement joins TRBV5-1 to TRBJ2-7; the match to TRBD1 covers 9 bases. Unmatched junction bases numbered 5, after V lost 1 base and J lost 6 bases. CDR3 size: 14 residues. In germline, CDR1 is SGHRS, CDR2 YFSETQ.

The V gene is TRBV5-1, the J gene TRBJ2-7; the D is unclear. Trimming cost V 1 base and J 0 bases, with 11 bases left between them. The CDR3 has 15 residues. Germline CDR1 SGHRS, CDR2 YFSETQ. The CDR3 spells CASSLSLLTSYEQYF. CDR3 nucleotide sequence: TGCGCCAGCAGCTTGAGCCTACTTACCTCCTACGAGCAGTACTTC.

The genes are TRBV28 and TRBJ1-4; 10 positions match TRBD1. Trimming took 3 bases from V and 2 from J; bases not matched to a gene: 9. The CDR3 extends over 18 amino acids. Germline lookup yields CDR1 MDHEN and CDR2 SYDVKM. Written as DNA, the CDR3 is TGTGCCAGCAGTTTTATCGGACAGGGGGGGGTGACTAATGAAAAACTGTTTTTT. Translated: CASSFIGQGGVTNEKLFF.